This passage covers 16 T cell receptor beta chains from one sample sequenced in a study of CD8+ T cells in alopecia areata. Documented treatment: oral pan-JAK inhibitor, 5-10 mg twice daily. RNA extraction and reverse transcription yielded cDNA as sequencing template. The method was immunoSEQ multiplex PCR; TCRdb's version includes in-frame clones alone and lacks a portion of them. Of about 120,000 clones listed, 60% to 65% are singletons. The source was CD4+ T cells sorted from blood, collected at week 4, from a patient treated with tofacitinib. Every receptor here comes from a human donor with alopecia areata.

The V call is TRBV4-2, the J call TRBJ2-7; TRBD2 agrees at 8 bases. Germline V gene data show CDR1 as LGHNA and CDR2 as YNFKEQ. This CDR3 has 15 residues. Trimming cost V 1 base and J 0 bases; bases outside gene matches: 2. CDR3 in DNA: TGTGCCAGCAGCCAAGTCGGGGGGGACTCCTACGAGCAGTACTTC. This codes for CASSQVGGDSYEQYF.

The rearrangement uses TRBV18 and TRBJ2-7; perhaps D is TRBD1 or TRBD2 (5 bases each). The CDR3 spans 13 residues. V lost 0 bases and J lost 9, with 12 bases in between. Germline-derived CDR1 and CDR2 are KGHSH and LQKENI. The CDR3 is CASSPPEQGRQYF. Here the CDR3 DNA reads TGTGCCAGCTCACCACCGGAGCAGGGACGGCAGTACTTC. Supplemented by reference TRBV18 and TRBJ2-7, the full variable domain reads NAGVMQNPRHLVRRRGQEARLRCSPMKGHSHVYWYRQLPEEGLKFMVYLQKENIIDESGMPKERFSAEFPKEGPSILRIQQVVRGDSAAYFCASSPPEQGRQYFGPGTRLTVT.

This chain connects TRBV4-3 to TRBJ2-3; D gene ambiguous. Germline CDR1 and CDR2: LGHNA and YSLEER. V dropped 1 base and J dropped 1 base, with 12 bases sitting between them. The length of the CDR3 is 16 residues. As DNA, the CDR3 is TGCGCCAGCAGCCAAGCTCAGGCTGAGGGCACAGATACGCAGTATTTT. It translates to CASSQAQAEGTDTQYF.

This clone was seen a few times. The chain carries TRBV19 and TRBJ1-6; no definite D call. Germline loops: CDR1 LNHDA, CDR2 SQIVND (reference sequence). The V gene lost 4 bases and the J gene lost 4 bases, with 8 bases spanning the gap. CDR3 length: 14 residues. Written as DNA, the CDR3 is TGTGCCAGTAGTAGCCGGGCTTATAATTCACCCCTCCACTTT. It specifies CASSSRAYNSPLHF.

The rearrangement joins TRBV4-1 to TRBJ1-6; possibly TRBD1 for D (6 bases). Looked up from germline, CDR1 is MGHRA and CDR2 is YSYEKL. The CDR3 runs 17 residues. V dropped 2 bases and J dropped 0 bases, with 11 bases sitting between them. The CDR3 reads CASSQRTVSSYNSPLHF. The DNA for the CDR3 is TGCGCCAGCAGCCAACGGACAGTCAGCTCCTATAATTCACCCCTCCACTTT.

This chain uses TRBV29-1 with TRBJ2-5; no reliable D call. Germline CDR1 SQVTM, CDR2 ANQGSEA. This CDR3 comprises 11 residues. V was pared by 2 bases and J by 7 bases, with 8 bases between. The CDR3 reads CSVEMSWTQYF. For the CDR3, the DNA is TGCAGCGTTGAAATGTCTTGGACCCAGTACTTC.

This clone was found once. This sequence joins TRBV7-2 and TRBJ2-5; D is possibly TRBD1 (6 bases). The CDR3 sequence is 14 residues long. Looked up from germline, CDR1 is SGHTA and CDR2 is FQGNSA. V gave up 3 bases and J gave up 5 bases, with 13 bases separating them. DNA of the CDR3: TGTGCCAGCAGCTTTCGGGCAGGGGAGGAGACCCAGTACTTC. This encodes CASSFRAGEETQYF.

This rearrangement joins TRBV30 to TRBJ1-4; possibly TRBD1 for D (5 bases). The CDR3 spans 18 residues. V was clipped by 7 bases and J by 6 bases, with 30 bases between them. Germline V gene data show CDR1 as GTSNPN and CDR2 as SVGIG (reference sequence). The CDR3 coding sequence is TGTGCCTTTCGGAGTTGGGAGTGGTGGGGGGAGGAGGATGAAAAACTGTTTTTT. This sequence encodes CAFRSWEWWGEEDEKLFF.

The genes are TRBV4-1 and TRBJ1-2, with a weak D call TRBD1 (5 bases). This CDR3 contains 17 residues. The V gene lost 4 bases and the J gene lost 4 bases, with 22 bases spanning the gap. Germline-derived CDR1 and CDR2 are MGHRA and YSYEKL. CDR3 region: CASSPPLGQGILYGYTF. CDR3 DNA: TGCGCCAGCAGCCCCCCTCTAGGGCAGGGAATACTCTATGGCTACACCTTC.

This clone turned up a few times. The gene calls are TRBV5-1 and TRBJ2-5; D is undetermined. The CDR3 has 12 residues. The V gene lost 2 bases and the J gene lost 5 bases, with 7 bases spanning the gap. The V gene's germline CDR1 is SGHRS and CDR2 YFSETQ. CDR3 sequence reads: CASSFSQETQYF. The CDR3 bases are TGCGCCAGCAGCTTCTCTCAGGAGACCCAGTACTTC.

This clone came up a few times. The chain recombines TRBV19 with TRBJ1-2; D remains unclear. Germline V lookup: CDR1 LNHDA, CDR2 SQIVND (reference sequence). The CDR3 contains 12 residues. The V and J ends lost 5 bases and 7 bases respectively, with 11 bases between them. The CDR3 coding sequence is TGTGCCAGTAGTCCGAGACGTGCTGGCTACACCTTC. It is translated as CASSPRRAGYTF.

The chain couples TRBV19 to TRBJ2-7, with TRBD1 matching over 9 bases. CDR3 length: 13 residues. V lost 10 bases and J lost 3; bases outside the gene matches: 7. The V gene's germline CDR1 is LNHDA and CDR2 SQIVND (reference sequence). The CDR3 loop reads CATSGQGFYEQYF. The CDR3 coding sequence is TGTGCCACCTCGGGACAGGGATTCTACGAGCAGTACTTC.

The chain is built from TRBV29-1 and TRBJ2-5, with 7 bases that match TRBD2. V trimming: 7 bases; J trimming: 3 bases; junction bases outside the gene matches: 11. CDR3 size: 14 residues. CDR1 and CDR2 (germline): SQVTM, ANQGSEA. Here the CDR3 reads CSAQGGRSEETQYF. CDR3 nucleotides: TGCAGCGCCCAGGGAGGGAGGTCCGAAGAGACCCAGTACTTC.

In its sample, this clone was seen a few times. Here the CDR3 reads CAWSPNTGRNQPQHF. CDR3 nucleotides: TGTGCCTGGAGTCCCAATACGGGACGCAATCAGCCCCAGCATTTT. This chain links TRBV30 with TRBJ1-5; TRBD1 might be the D (5 bases). The V end was cut by 2 bases, the J end by 2 bases, with 13 bases between. Germline CDR1 and CDR2: GTSNPN and SVGIG (reference sequence). The CDR3 extends over 15 amino acids.

In its sample, this clone was seen a few times. This rearrangement joins TRBV2 to TRBJ1-2, with a possible D match to TRBD1 (6 bases). In germline, CDR1 is SNHLY, CDR2 FYNNEI. The CDR3 sequence is 13 residues long. V was shortened by 4 bases and J by 1 base, with 7 bases between the two germline ends. CDR3 in amino acids: CASSVDSNYGYTF. The CDR3 coding sequence is TGTGCCAGCAGTGTGGACAGTAACTATGGCTACACCTTC.

This clone has more than one count but fewer than ten. The chain joins TRBV25-1 to TRBJ2-7; D is undetermined. CDR1 is MGHDK, CDR2 SYGVNS, per germline. This CDR3 spans 11 amino acids. V lost 6 bases and J lost 6, with 9 bases in between. This chain's CDR3 is CASSPEVEQYF. CDR3 DNA sequence: TGTGCCAGCAGCCCTGAGGTCGAGCAGTACTTC.